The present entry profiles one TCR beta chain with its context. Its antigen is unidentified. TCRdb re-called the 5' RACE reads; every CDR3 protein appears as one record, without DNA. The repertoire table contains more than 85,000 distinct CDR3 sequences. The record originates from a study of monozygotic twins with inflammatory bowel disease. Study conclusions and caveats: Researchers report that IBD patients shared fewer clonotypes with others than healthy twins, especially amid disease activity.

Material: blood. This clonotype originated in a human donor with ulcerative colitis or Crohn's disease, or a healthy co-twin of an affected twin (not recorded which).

CDR3 protein: CASSQGTYEQYF. V gene TRBV4-2 combines with J gene TRBJ2-7. CDR3 length: 12 residues. Germline CDR1 LGHNA, CDR2 YNFKEQ.